This TCR beta chain emerged from a study of blood T cell repertoires in COVID-19. V lost 4 bases to trimming and J lost 4 bases; unmatched junction nucleotides: 5. The CDR3 runs to 15 residues. Germline assignment: CDR1 LGHDT and CDR2 YNNKEL (reference sequence). The table came from immunoSEQ multiplex PCR; TCRdb's copy has only in-frame clones and leaves some out. The sample consists of approximately 94,000 clones, under 95% of them appearing once. The chain has TRBV3-1 (or the pseudogene TRBV3-2) and TRBJ1-2; 11 bases map to TRBD1. This clonotype was obtained from a woman between 50 and 59 years old in a cohort sampled during active COVID-19. What was sequenced was peripheral blood. The CDR3 spells CASSLMGTGGYGYTF. The DNA for the CDR3 is TGTGCCAGCAGCCTAATGGGGACAGGGGGCTATGGCTACACCTTC.